This passage covers 2 T cell receptor beta chains from one sample sequenced in a study of T cells in Graves' hyperthyroidism and ophthalmopathy. RNA transcripts served as the template for amplifying TCR beta CDR3 regions. Researchers ran a first-round RT-PCR on the TCR CDR3 using the HTBI primer set. One entry per CDR3 protein results from TCRdb running MiXCR on the multiplex PCR reads. Among a few hundred thousand distinct CDR3 sequences listed, around 14% were seen once. The sample consisted of blood. The receptors come from a woman under 40 with Graves' hyperthyroidism.

This clonotype was recorded a few times. The chain carries TRBV7-2 and TRBJ1-4; D possibly corresponds to TRBD1 (6 bases). This CDR3 spans 15 amino acids. V lost 7 bases, J lost 7 bases, and 19 bases lay in between. CDR1 is SGHTA, CDR2 FQGNSA, per germline. CDR3 nucleotides: TGTGCCAGCACCCTAAAGGAGGGGGGCGGTGAAAAACTGTTTTTT. Protein sequence: CASTLKEGGGEKLFF.

This clonotype came up once. J is TRBJ1-6 and V is TRBV19, with TRBD1 as a possible D gene (5 bases). V lost 5 bases and J lost 5, with 10 bases in between. This CDR3 spans 14 amino acids. In germline, CDR1 is LNHDA, CDR2 SQIVND (reference sequence). CDR3 residues: CASSLGLDNSPLHF. The CDR3 region has the DNA TGTGCCAGTAGTTTGGGACTGGATAATTCACCCCTCCACTTT.